One sample yielded the 19 T cell receptor beta chains listed below, sequenced in a study of blood T cell repertoires in COVID-19. Libraries were prepared by immunoSEQ multiplex PCR; TCRdb keeps only in-frame clonotypes and omits some of them. The sample lists about 50,000 clones; more than 75% were seen once. Input material: peripheral blood. The receptors stem from a woman aged 60-75 years with acute or convalescent COVID-19.

This chain uses TRBV5-6 with TRBJ1-4, with 10 bases aligning to TRBD1. With 5 bases clipped from V and 8 bases from J, the junction kept 9 bases outside the gene matches. The CDR3 runs to 15 residues. Germline V CDR1 and CDR2: SGHDT, YYEEEE. For the CDR3, the DNA is TGTGCCAGCAGTACGACCGGGACAGGGGCCGAAAAACTGTTTTTT. Protein: CASSTTGTGAEKLFF.

This clone came up a few times. The rearrangement uses TRBV9 and TRBJ2-1; 11 nucleotides match TRBD2. The V segment lost 0 bases and the J segment 1 base; nucleotides outside the gene matches: 3. The germline V gene encodes CDR1 SGDLS and CDR2 YYNGEE. The CDR3 has 17 residues. Here the CDR3 reads CASSVDTSGRSYNEQFF. The DNA for the CDR3 is TGTGCCAGCAGCGTAGATACTAGCGGGAGATCCTACAATGAGCAGTTCTTC.

The chain carries TRBV10-2 and TRBJ1-3; 7 positions agree with TRBD1. J was trimmed by 4 bases and V by 0 bases; bases with no gene match: 6. The CDR3 totals 16 residues. Germline lookup yields CDR1 WSHSY and CDR2 SAAADI. CDR3 sequence: CASSESRGQFGNTIYF. CDR3 nucleotide sequence: TGCGCCAGCAGTGAGTCAAGGGGACAGTTCGGAAACACCATATATTTT.

The V call is TRBV3-1 (or the pseudogene TRBV3-2), the J call TRBJ2-1, with 8 bases matching TRBD1. CDR1 and CDR2 from the germline V gene are LGHDT and YNNKEL (reference sequence). The trim removed 0 bases at V and 1 base at J, leaving 5 bases unmatched. CDR3 size: 17 residues. CDR3 protein: CASSQDRTGGSYNEQFF. DNA of the CDR3: TGTGCCAGCAGCCAAGATAGAACAGGGGGATCCTACAATGAGCAGTTCTTC.

The chain combines TRBV20-1 with TRBJ1-4; D unresolved. V shed 3 bases and J shed 2 bases, with 10 bases lying between them. The CDR3 has 14 residues. The germline V gene encodes CDR1 DFQATT and CDR2 SNEGSKA (reference sequence). CDR3 in amino acids: CSASLGPTNEKLFF. The CDR3 nucleotides read TGCAGTGCTAGTCTTGGGCCGACTAATGAAAAACTGTTTTTT.

The J gene is TRBJ1-1, the V gene TRBV5-8; weak D call: TRBD1 (5 bases). CDR1 and CDR2 (germline): SGHTS, YDEGEE. Between the trimmed V and J ends, which lost 0 bases and 0 bases, there was a span of 12 bases. This CDR3 region has 16 residues. As DNA, the CDR3 is TGTGCCAGCAGCTTGGGGCAGGGCATTATGAACACTGAAGCTTTCTTT. Residues: CASSLGQGIMNTEAFF.

The chain combines TRBV3-1 (or the pseudogene TRBV3-2) with TRBJ1-2; D is undetermined. The CDR3 totals 14 residues. Germline values: CDR1 LGHDT, CDR2 YNNKEL (reference sequence). With 1 base removed from V and 6 bases from J, the gap between germline ends came to 12 bases. DNA of the CDR3: TGTGCCAGCAGCCAAGTGGCCGGGTACGATGGCTACACCTTC. Translating gives CASSQVAGYDGYTF.

This rearrangement joins TRBV2 to TRBJ1-6, with D unclear. V was clipped by 7 bases and J by 10 bases, with 20 bases between them. Germline CDR1 reads SNHLY; CDR2 reads FYNNEI. The CDR3 length is 15 residues. The DNA for the CDR3 is TGTGCCAGCATATGGGAGCCAGCGGCCCTCTCACCCCTCCACTTT. Protein: CASIWEPAALSPLHF. The full variable domain, rest sourced from reference TRBV2 and TRBJ1-6, is EPEVTQTPSHQVTQMGQEVILRCVPISNHLYFYWYRQILGQKVEFLVSFYNNEISEKSEIFDDQFSVERPDGSNFTLKIRSTKLEDSAMYFCASIWEPAALSPLHFGNGTRLTVT.

The rearrangement uses TRBV5-1 and TRBJ2-1; 9 bases fit TRBD1. V was clipped by 3 bases and J by 9 bases; unmatched bases: 10. This CDR3 has 15 residues. Germline V gene sequence: CDR1 SGHRS, CDR2 YFSETQ. CDR3 in DNA: TGCGCCAGCAGCTCCGGGACAGGGTTGTTAGGTGAGCAGTTCTTC. Translated: CASSSGTGLLGEQFF.

This chain connects TRBV19 to TRBJ1-6, with a weak D call TRBD1 (6 bases). Trimming took off 4 bases at V and 15 bases at J, with 13 bases between the two ends. The germline gives CDR1 LNHDA, CDR2 SQIVND (reference sequence). The length of the CDR3 is 12 residues. The CDR3 DNA follows: TGTGCCAGTAGTAACACAGGGTATCTCCTCCACTTT. Translation gives CASSNTGYLLHF.

The gene calls are TRBV5-1 and TRBJ2-3; D possibly corresponds to TRBD1 (5 bases). CDR3 size: 13 residues. CDR1 is SGHRS, CDR2 YFSETQ, per germline. Trimming pared 8 bases from V and 0 bases from J, leaving 10 bases between. The CDR3 sequence is CASGHTSTDTQYF. CDR3 DNA: TGCGCCAGTGGACATACAAGCACAGATACGCAGTATTTT.

The chain couples TRBV7-2 to TRBJ1-5; perhaps TRBD1 as D (5 bases). This CDR3 is 15 amino acids long. V lost 1 base and J lost 0, with 7 bases in between. Germline V gives CDR1 SGHTA, CDR2 FQGNSA. This CDR3 is CASSLVGVSNQPQHF. The CDR3 nucleotides are TGTGCCAGCAGCTTAGTAGGGGTTAGCAATCAGCCCCAGCATTTT. The whole variable domain, remainder taken from reference TRBV7-2 and TRBJ1-5, is GAGVSQSPSNKVTEKGKDVELRCDPISGHTALYWYRQSLGQGLEFLIYFQGNSAPDKSGLPSDRFSAERTGGSVSTLTIQRTQQEDSAVYLCASSLVGVSNQPQHFGDGTRLSIL.

This clone has more than one count but fewer than ten. The gene calls are TRBV6-5 and TRBJ2-7, with D perhaps TRBD1 (6 bases). CDR1 and CDR2 from the germline V gene are MNHEY and SVGAGI. V lost 6 bases to trimming and J lost 2 bases, with 17 bases between them. The CDR3 is 15 residues long. The CDR3 here is CASSKPGHLTYEQYF. The CDR3 region has the DNA TGTGCCAGCAGCAAACCGGGACATCTCACCTACGAGCAGTACTTC.

This clone was found a few times. The chain uses TRBV27 and TRBJ1-5; D may be TRBD1 (5 bases). The V end lost 3 bases, the J end lost 0 bases, and 12 bases lay between the germline ends. This CDR3 spans 16 amino acids. The germline gives CDR1 MNHEY, CDR2 SMNVEV (reference sequence). The CDR3 here is CASSFVGHPSNQPQHF. In DNA, the CDR3 is TGTGCCAGCAGTTTCGTAGGACACCCTAGCAATCAGCCCCAGCATTTT.

The J gene is TRBJ1-1, the V gene TRBV6-5, with a tentative D call TRBD1 (6 bases). Germline V gene sequence: CDR1 MNHEY, CDR2 SVGAGI. Trimming took off 7 bases at V and 0 bases at J, with 12 bases between the two ends. The CDR3 is made up of 14 amino acids. Written as DNA, the CDR3 is TGTGCCAGCATGACGGACAGATTGAACACTGAAGCTTTCTTT. It codes for CASMTDRLNTEAFF.

This clone showed up just a few times. The rearrangement links TRBV30 to TRBJ1-5; no clear D gene. V was trimmed by 4 bases and J by 2 bases, leaving 6 bases between them. The germline V gene encodes CDR1 GTSNPN and CDR2 SVGIG (reference sequence). The CDR3 runs to 12 residues. The CDR3 region has the DNA TGTGCCTGGAAGGAGGGCAATCAGCCCCAGCATTTT. Encoded protein: CAWKEGNQPQHF.

The rearrangement joins TRBV29-1 to TRBJ1-1; D perhaps matches TRBD1 (6 bases). V gave up 4 bases and J gave up 1 base, with 10 bases separating them. Germline lookup yields CDR1 SQVTM and CDR2 ANQGSEA. This CDR3 is 13 amino acids long. The CDR3 region is CSVVGQWNTEAFF. CDR3 nucleotides: TGCAGCGTTGTCGGACAGTGGAACACTGAAGCTTTCTTT.

The V and J genes are TRBV28 and TRBJ2-2, with TRBD1 identical over 9 bases. Germline lookup yields CDR1 MDHEN and CDR2 SYDVKM. This CDR3 has 16 amino acids. V trimming: 3 bases; J trimming: 1 base; junction bases outside the gene matches: 3. The CDR3 region is CASSFPGQGNTGELFF. CDR3 bases: TGTGCCAGCAGTTTTCCGGGACAGGGGAACACCGGGGAGCTGTTTTTT.

The chain has TRBV19 and TRBJ2-7; 8 bases are shared with TRBD2. The V gene's germline CDR1 is LNHDA and CDR2 SQIVND (reference sequence). This CDR3 is 13 amino acids long. Trimming cost V 5 bases and J 7 bases; bases outside gene matches: 7. The DNA for the CDR3 is TGTGCCAGTAGTCGGACTAGCCAAACGGAGCAGTACTTC. Translating gives CASSRTSQTEQYF.